These 19 T cell receptor beta chains were all obtained from the same sample, sequenced in a study of CD8+CD57+ T cells in acquired aplastic anemia. Patients included in sequencing had previously demonstrated CD8+CD57+ cell expansion by flow cytometry. Genomic DNA, serving as template, underwent TCR beta VDJ and CDR3 profiling. In TCRdb, the reads were re-called with MiXCR into one record per CDR3 protein. The sample lists around 150,000 distinct CDR3 sequences, roughly 43% seen once, with approximately 3% in the top ten. The sample consisted of sorted CD4+, CD8+, or CD8+CD57+ T cells (not recorded which) from PBMCs. The receptors were gathered from a human donor with aplastic anemia.

The chain joins TRBV19 to TRBJ2-7; D is perhaps TRBD2 (6 bases). CDR1 and CDR2 (germline): LNHDA, SQIVND (reference sequence). The CDR3 runs to 16 residues. V lost 3 bases to trimming and J lost 3 bases, with 18 bases between them. The CDR3 coding sequence is TGTGCCAGTAGTATCGATCTAGCGACGGTAAGCTACGAGCAGTACTTC. Translated: CASSIDLATVSYEQYF. The variable domain in full, with the rest retrieved from reference TRBV19 and TRBJ2-7, is DGGITQSPKYLFRKEGQNVTLSCEQNLNHDAMYWYRQDPGQGLRLIYYSQIVNDFQKGDIAEGYSVSREKKESFPLTVTSAQKNPTAFYLCASSIDLATVSYEQYFGPGTRLTVT.

V is TRBV9 and J is TRBJ2-7; possible D gene TRBD1, 5 bases. V shed 6 bases and J shed 6 bases, with 10 bases lying between them. In germline, CDR1 is SGDLS, CDR2 YYNGEE. CDR3 length: 11 residues. This CDR3 is CASKVGVEQYF. For the CDR3, the DNA is TGTGCCAGCAAGGTAGGGGTCGAGCAGTACTTC.

About this clonotype itself: This may arise from a read error, as a much more abundant clone is one base away. The J gene is TRBJ2-7, the V gene TRBV30; TRBD2 matches at 12 bases. The germline V gene encodes CDR1 GTSNPN and CDR2 SVGIG (reference sequence). CDR3 length: 14 residues. As DNA, the CDR3 is TGTGCCTCCGCGACTAGCGGGAGCTCCTACAAGCAGTACTTC. Protein sequence: CASATSGSSYKQYF.

At least ten counts were recorded for this clonotype. The V and J genes are TRBV20-1 and TRBJ2-1, with D possibly called TRBD1 or TRBD2 (5 bases each). Germline CDR1 and CDR2: DFQATT and SNEGSKA (reference sequence). Between the trimmed V and J ends, which lost 0 bases and 2 bases, there was a span of 14 bases. The CDR3 runs 16 residues. Here the CDR3 DNA reads TGCAGTGCTAGAGATCCAGGGACGGGTCCCTACAATGAGCAGTTCTTC. Protein product: CSARDPGTGPYNEQFF.

The V call is TRBV15, the J call TRBJ1-3; D remains ambiguous. The CDR3 totals 13 residues. Germline loops: CDR1 LNHNV, CDR2 YYDKDF (reference sequence). The V gene lost 4 bases and the J gene lost 7 bases, with 11 bases spanning the gap. The CDR3 here is CATSTLTGNTIYF. The CDR3 DNA follows: TGTGCCACCAGCACACTTACGGGGAACACCATATATTTT. The full variable domain, with the rest looked up from reference TRBV15 and TRBJ1-3, is DAMVIQNPRYQVTQFGKPVTLSCSQTLNHNVMYWYQQKSSQAPKLLFHYYDKDFNNEADTPDNFQSRRPNTSFCFLDIRSPGLGDTAMYLCATSTLTGNTIYFGEGSWLTVV.

The V gene is TRBV4-3, the J gene TRBJ2-7; 11 nucleotides align to TRBD1. Germline values: CDR1 LGHNA, CDR2 YSLEER. V trimming: 4 bases; J trimming: 6 bases; junction bases outside the gene matches: 5. This CDR3 has 14 amino acids. Here the CDR3 DNA reads TGCGCCAGCAGCCCCGGGACAGGGGGTTCCGAGCAGTACTTC. It specifies CASSPGTGGSEQYF.

V usage is TRBV7-9 and J usage is TRBJ1-1, with D maybe TRBD1 (6 bases). The germline CDR1 and CDR2 sequences are SEHNR and FQNEAQ (reference sequence). The V and J ends lost 4 bases and 6 bases respectively, with 15 bases between them. This CDR3 is built from 14 residues. This CDR3 is CASSSQGSLAEAFF. As DNA, the CDR3 is TGTGCCAGCAGCTCACAGGGTTCGCTCGCTGAAGCTTTCTTT. Supplemented by reference TRBV7-9 and TRBJ1-1, the full variable domain reads DTGVSQNPRHKITKRGQNVTFRCDPISEHNRLYWYRQTLGQGPEFLTYFQNEAQLEKSRLLSDRFSAERPKGSFSTLEIQRTEQGDSAMYLCASSSQGSLAEAFFGQGTRLTVV.

V usage is TRBV20-1 and J usage is TRBJ1-1; TRBD1 matches 8 bases. Germline values: CDR1 DFQATT, CDR2 SNEGSKA (reference sequence). The CDR3 spans 13 residues. Losses at the gene ends were 4 bases for V and 2 bases for J; bases not matched to a gene: 3. The CDR3 is CSATDRANTEAFF. The CDR3 DNA is TGCAGTGCTACGGACAGGGCAAACACTGAAGCTTTCTTT.

A word on this clonotype: Likely a read error: the CDR3 ends without its conserved phenylalanine or tryptophan. This sequence joins TRBV24-1 and TRBJ2-5, with a weak D call TRBD1 (6 bases). This CDR3 is built from 16 residues. Germline CDR1 and CDR2: KGHDR and SFDVKD. With 1 base removed from V and 6 bases from J, the gap between germline ends came to 17 bases. CDR3 DNA: TGTGCCACCAGTGATTTCTCGGGCACAGGGCAAAAGACCCAGTACCTC. Protein: CATSDFSGTGQKTQYL.

V and J are TRBV5-1 and TRBJ1-6, with D unclear. This CDR3 comprises 13 residues. V was clipped by 0 bases and J by 4 bases, with 2 bases between them. CDR1 is SGHRS, CDR2 YFSETQ, per germline. This chain's CDR3 is CASSLEYNSPLHF. The CDR3 DNA is TGCGCCAGCAGCTTGGAGTATAATTCACCCCTCCACTTT. The full variable domain, in which reference TRBV5-1 and TRBJ1-6 provide the parts outside the CDR3, is KAGVTQTPRYLIKTRGQQVTLSCSPISGHRSVSWYQQTPGQGLQFLFEYFSETQRNKGNFPGRFSGRQFSNSRSEMNVSTLELGDSALYLCASSLEYNSPLHFGNGTRLTVT.

In regard to this clonotype: Given a much more abundant clone one base away, this may be a read error. This chain's CDR3 is CASSDPRGRRTQQLF. The CDR3 region has the DNA TGTGCCAGCAGTGATCCTCGAGGCCGACGGACCCAGCAGCTCTTC. This chain joins TRBV6-4 and TRBJ2-1, with D uncertain. In germline, CDR1 is MRHNA, CDR2 SNTAGT. The CDR3 is 15 amino acids.

Turning to this clonotype: This may come from a read error, since a much larger clone is one base off. The J gene is TRBJ2-5, the V gene TRBV5-8; tentative D call: TRBD2 (6 bases). The CDR3 is made up of 13 amino acids. Per germline, CDR1 SGHTS and CDR2 YDEGEE. CDR3 protein: CACSRGTKETQYF. CDR3 DNA sequence: TGTGCCTGCAGCCGCGGGACGAAAGAGACCCAGTACTTC.

The chain has TRBV5-6 and TRBJ2-7, with TRBD1 matching 8 bases. The CDR3 is made up of 14 amino acids. In germline, CDR1 is SGHDT, CDR2 YYEEEE. The V and J ends lost 4 bases and 2 bases, in that order; junction bases with no gene match: 5. The CDR3 DNA is TGTGCCAGCAGCCTCCGACAGGGGACCTACGAGCAGTACTTC. This encodes CASSLRQGTYEQYF.

This clonotype has a handful of counts. V is TRBV6-2 or TRBV6-3 and J is TRBJ2-7; D perhaps matches TRBD2 (7 bases). The V and J ends lost 0 bases and 5 bases respectively, with 23 bases between them. The CDR3 spans 18 residues. Germline CDR1 is MNHEY and CDR2 is SVGEGT. CDR3 residues: CASSYSGGLMIGGNEQYF. The CDR3 nucleotides are TGTGCCAGCAGTTACTCGGGGGGGCTCATGATCGGCGGGAACGAGCAGTACTTC.

This chain uses TRBV5-1 with TRBJ2-2, with unresolved D. V lost 5 bases to trimming and J lost 0 bases, with 11 bases between them. From germline, CDR1 is SGHRS and CDR2 YFSETQ. There are 15 residues in the CDR3. This CDR3 is CASSRADANTGELFF. As DNA, the CDR3 is TGCGCCAGCAGTAGGGCAGACGCGAACACCGGGGAGCTGTTTTTT.

The table lists this clonotype with many counts. The chain has TRBV10-3 and TRBJ2-1; 13 bases match TRBD2. The CDR3 totals 16 residues. The germline CDR1 and CDR2 sequences are ENHRY and SYGVKD. Germline trimming cut 3 bases from V and 8 bases from J; bases unmatched to any gene: 7. Here the CDR3 DNA reads TGTGCCATCAGTGATCCGACTAGCGGGAGGAGTTATGAGCAGTTCTTC. It encodes CAISDPTSGRSYEQFF.

In its sample, this clonotype was seen many times. The chain carries TRBV6-1 and TRBJ2-3; D ambiguous. Germline V gene lookup returns CDR1 MNHNS and CDR2 SASEGT. Trimming shortened V by 9 bases and J by 0 bases, and 16 bases separated the two germline ends. The CDR3 totals 15 residues. Here the CDR3 reads CASSPGSHSTDTQYF. CDR3 in DNA: TGTGCCAGTTCCCCGGGCAGCCATAGCACAGATACGCAGTATTTT.

This clonotype was seen repeatedly, ten times or more. The V and J genes are TRBV19 and TRBJ2-3; no firm D call. Germline lookup yields CDR1 LNHDA and CDR2 SQIVND (reference sequence). This CDR3 contains 14 residues. V was cut by 3 bases and J by 0 bases, with 7 bases left in between. The CDR3 reads CASSMGTSTDTQYF. The CDR3, as DNA: TGTGCCAGTAGTATGGGCACTAGCACAGATACGCAGTATTTT. The full variable domain, its missing parts supplied by reference TRBV19 and TRBJ2-3, is DGGITQSPKYLFRKEGQNVTLSCEQNLNHDAMYWYRQDPGQGLRLIYYSQIVNDFQKGDIAEGYSVSREKKESFPLTVTSAQKNPTAFYLCASSMGTSTDTQYFGPGTRLTVL.

This clonotype was counted at least ten times. This chain links TRBV20-1 with TRBJ1-1; D is undetermined. CDR1 DFQATT and CDR2 SNEGSKA come from the germline V gene (reference sequence). This CDR3 region has 16 residues. Between the trimmed V and J ends, which lost 0 bases and 10 bases, there was a span of 24 bases. The CDR3 DNA reads TGCAGTGCTAGAGATTCACTCCCGGACTGGGCTAAGGGAGCTTTCTTT. The encoded protein is CSARDSLPDWAKGAFF.